Following are 14 T cell receptor beta chains from one sample sequenced in a study of cytomegalovirus exposure and HLA in healthy donors. Primers: 60 Vbeta forward and 13 Jbeta reverse. The protocol was immunoSEQ multiplex PCR, while the TCRdb copy is restricted to in-frame clones and leaves out a portion. The table records some 150,000 clones, over 60% of them present only once. Sequencing was carried out using PBMCs. The receptors shown here come from a woman between 45 and 60 years old in good health and CMV-seronegative.

This clone was counted once. This chain links TRBV19 with TRBJ1-4; TRBD1 matches 8 bases. Germline trimming cut 4 bases from V and 8 bases from J; bases unmatched to any gene: 6. Germline CDR1 reads LNHDA; CDR2 reads SQIVND (reference sequence). The CDR3 extends over 14 amino acids. CDR3 in amino acids: CASSTTGEREKLFF. Written as DNA, the CDR3 is TGTGCCAGTAGTACGACAGGGGAGAGGGAAAAACTGTTTTTT.

This clone was counted a single time. The chain carries TRBV19 and TRBJ1-2; no definite D call. Trimming left V 5 bases short and J 8 bases short, with 15 bases between. The CDR3 spans 13 residues. Germline values: CDR1 LNHDA, CDR2 SQIVND (reference sequence). The CDR3 is CASSAQEGYGYTF. For the CDR3, the DNA is TGTGCCAGTAGTGCCCAAGAGGGCTACGGCTACACCTTC.

The rearrangement joins TRBV7-3 to TRBJ1-2; no reliable D call. Germline CDR1 reads SGHTA; CDR2 reads FQGTGA. There are 12 residues in the CDR3. V lost 3 bases, J lost 1 base, and 3 bases lay in between. CDR3 loop: CASSFINYGYTF. For the CDR3, the DNA is TGTGCCAGCAGCTTCATTAACTATGGCTACACCTTC.

V usage is TRBV30 and J usage is TRBJ2-7; 9 positions match TRBD1. The germline gives CDR1 GTSNPN, CDR2 SVGIG (reference sequence). After removal of 3 bases from V and 12 bases from J, the junction contained 6 bases not matched to a gene. The CDR3 has 11 residues. The CDR3 DNA reads TGTGCCTGGAGGACCGGGACAGGGCCGTACTTC. Its protein is CAWRTGTGPYF. The full variable domain, rest sourced from reference TRBV30 and TRBJ2-7, is SQTIHQWPATLVQPVGSPLSLECTVEGTSNPNLYWYRQAAGRGLQLLFYSVGIGQISSEVPQNLSASRPQDRQFILSSKKLLLSDSGFYLCAWRTGTGPYFGPGTRLTVT.

The V and J genes are TRBV6-5 and TRBJ2-3; TRBD2 matches at 7 bases. The CDR3 contains 13 residues. Germline V gene lookup returns CDR1 MNHEY and CDR2 SVGAGI. J was trimmed by 6 bases and V by 2 bases; bases with no gene match: 2. CDR3 sequence reads: CASSYSSGDTQYF. The CDR3 DNA sequence: TGTGCCAGCAGTTACAGTAGCGGGGATACGCAGTATTTT.

Comment on this clone: The sample has other DNA sequences that encode this CDR3 too. V is TRBV20-1 and J is TRBJ2-7, with D possibly being TRBD1 (6 bases). The CDR3 is made up of 11 amino acids. The V gene's germline CDR1 is DFQATT and CDR2 SNEGSKA (reference sequence). V was shortened by 3 bases and J by 3 bases, with 6 bases between the two germline ends. CDR3 bases: TGCAGTGCTAGGGACAGCTACGAGCAGTACTTC. This gives the protein CSARDSYEQYF.

The rearrangement links TRBV10-1 to TRBJ1-2; possible D gene TRBD1, 6 bases. V dropped 6 bases and J dropped 8 bases, with 22 bases sitting between them. Germline assignment: CDR1 WNHNN and CDR2 SYGVQD (reference sequence). CDR3 length equals 15 residues. The CDR3 DNA reads TGCGCCAGCAGCTTCAATCGACAGGCTGGATCCGGCTACACCTTC. Translating gives CASSFNRQAGSGYTF.

The chain couples TRBV10-1 to TRBJ2-5; 7 bases fit TRBD1. The tail of the sequence fits TRBJ2-7 better, so the J call may be wrong. This CDR3 is 13 amino acids long. CDR1 and CDR2 (germline): WNHNN, SYGVQD (reference sequence). The CDR3 region has the DNA TGCGCTACCAGCAGCTCTGGACAGGCCGAGCAGTACTTC. Protein: CATSSSGQAEQYF.

V is TRBV7-6 and J is TRBJ1-1; 11 bases agree with TRBD1. The germline gives CDR1 SGHVS, CDR2 FNYEAQ. The CDR3 loop spans 22 amino acids. The ends lost 2 bases at V and 1 base at J; junction bases unmatched: 21. Written as DNA, the CDR3 is TGTGCCAGCAGCTTAAAGGGGTCTCTTATCCCCCGGACAGGGGGCGAGAACACTGAAGCTTTCTTT. It encodes CASSLKGSLIPRTGGENTEAFF.

The chain links TRBV5-8 to TRBJ1-5; the D is unclear. This CDR3 has 18 residues. V lost 6 bases and J lost 0, with 22 bases in between. Per the germline V gene, CDR1 is SGHTS and CDR2 is YDEGEE. CDR3 nucleotide sequence: TGTGCCAGCACCGCCCACCCAGGCTTTTATTATAGCAATCAGCCCCAGCATTTT. It yields the protein CASTAHPGFYYSNQPQHF.

Only one count was recorded for this clone. This chain links TRBV25-1 with TRBJ2-5, with a weak D call TRBD1 (6 bases). Germline assignment: CDR1 MGHDK and CDR2 SYGVNS. The V end lost 4 bases, the J end lost 5 bases, and 14 bases lay between the germline ends. CDR3 length equals 14 residues. The CDR3 bases are TGTGCCAGCAGTGTGACTGGGGGCGATGAGACCCAGTACTTC. Translating it yields CASSVTGGDETQYF.

This clone was detected only a few times. CDR3: CASSLQGGGPSYEQYF. DNA of the CDR3: TGTGCCAGCAGCTTACAAGGCGGGGGGCCCTCCTACGAGCAGTACTTC. The chain has TRBV7-2 and TRBJ2-7; 8 nucleotides line up with TRBD2. Germline V CDR1 and CDR2: SGHTA, FQGNSA. After removal of 2 bases from V and 0 bases from J, the junction contained 6 bases not matched to a gene. The CDR3 has 16 residues.

This chain uses TRBV7-9 with TRBJ2-2, with TRBD1 matching 7 bases. The V gene end was trimmed by 3 bases and the J gene end by 6 bases; junction bases not matched to a gene: 7. Germline V gene data show CDR1 as SEHNR and CDR2 as FQNEAQ (reference sequence). The CDR3 sequence is 15 residues long. In DNA, the CDR3 is TGTGCCAGCAGCTTCCGTACAGGGGTAGCCGGGGAGCTGTTTTTT. Its translation is CASSFRTGVAGELFF.

This chain connects TRBV19 to TRBJ1-5; 9 nucleotides agree with TRBD1. The V gene end was trimmed by 4 bases and the J gene end by 6 bases; junction bases not matched to a gene: 16. CDR1 is LNHDA and CDR2 is SQIVND in the germline V gene (reference sequence). CDR3 length equals 18 residues. The CDR3 DNA reads TGTGCCAGTAGTACCCTTCCGGGACAGGGATTTTTGGTTCAGCCCCAGCATTTT. Residues: CASSTLPGQGFLVQPQHF.